This T cell receptor beta chain was sequenced in a study of OX40 agonist ivuxolimab in advanced cancers. General observations from the study: Undetermined was the antigen specificity of the expanded peripheral T cells. Doses of 0.1 to 3.0 mg/kg were accompanied by clonal expansion of CD4+ and CD8+ blood T cells by week 6. Researchers report that CD8+ T cells had, on average, more expanded clones than CD4+.

This table comes from immunoSEQ multiplex PCR, and its TCRdb copy is limited to in-frame clones, with some not included. The sample consists of roughly 92,000 clones, roughly nine tenths of them appearing once. For this clone: The antigen remains unidentified. The sample carries other DNA sequences with the same CDR3.

Looked up from germline, CDR1 is LNHDA and CDR2 is SQIVND (reference sequence). The CDR3 is 12 residues long. Trimming pared 3 bases from V and 7 bases from J, leaving 7 bases between. The genes are TRBV19 and TRBJ1-5, with D unclear. The receptor was derived from an adult with an advanced solid tumor such as melanoma, head and neck, liver or kidney cancer. This sample comprised CD4+ or CD8+ T cells sorted from blood, obtained in a trial of the OX40 agonist ivuxolimab. The chain's CDR3 is CASSIGGQPQHF. CDR3 sequence (DNA): TGTGCCAGTAGTATCGGCGGGCAGCCCCAGCATTTT.